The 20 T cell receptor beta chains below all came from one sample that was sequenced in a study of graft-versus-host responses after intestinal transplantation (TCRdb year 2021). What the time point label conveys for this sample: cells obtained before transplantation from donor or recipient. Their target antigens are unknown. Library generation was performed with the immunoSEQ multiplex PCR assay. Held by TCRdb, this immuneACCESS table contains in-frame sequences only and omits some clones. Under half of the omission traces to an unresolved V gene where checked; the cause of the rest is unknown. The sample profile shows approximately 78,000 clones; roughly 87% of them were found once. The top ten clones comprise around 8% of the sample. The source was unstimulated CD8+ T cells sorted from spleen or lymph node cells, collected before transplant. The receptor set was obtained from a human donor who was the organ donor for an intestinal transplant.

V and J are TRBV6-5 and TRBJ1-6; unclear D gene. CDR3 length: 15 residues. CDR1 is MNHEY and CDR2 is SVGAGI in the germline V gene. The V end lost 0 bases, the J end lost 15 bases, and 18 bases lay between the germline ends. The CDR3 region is CASSYSPTETLFLHF. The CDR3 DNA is TGTGCCAGCAGTTACTCCCCAACGGAAACCCTGTTCCTCCACTTT.

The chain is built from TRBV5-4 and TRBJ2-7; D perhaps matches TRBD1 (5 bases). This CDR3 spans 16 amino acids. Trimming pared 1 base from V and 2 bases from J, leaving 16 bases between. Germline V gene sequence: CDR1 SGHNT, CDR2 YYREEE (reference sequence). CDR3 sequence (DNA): TGTGCCAGCAGCTTGTATATTGGGGCATCAACCTACGAGCAGTACTTC. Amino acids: CASSLYIGASTYEQYF.

CDR3 coding DNA: TGTGCCAGCGGTCGGACAGACTTACCGCACACTGAAGCTTTCTTT. It translates to CASGRTDLPHTEAFF. The chain employs TRBV2 and TRBJ1-1; D might be TRBD1 (6 bases). From germline, CDR1 is SNHLY and CDR2 FYNNEI. The CDR3 runs to 15 residues. Trimming took 8 bases from V and 3 from J, leaving 19 bases between them.

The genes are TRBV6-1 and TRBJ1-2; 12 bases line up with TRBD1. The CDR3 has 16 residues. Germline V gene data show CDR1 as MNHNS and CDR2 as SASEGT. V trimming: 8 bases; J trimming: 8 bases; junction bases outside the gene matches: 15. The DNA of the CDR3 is TGTGCCAGCGGTGGGACAGGGGGCCTCCTACGTTTAGGCTACACCTTC. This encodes CASGGTGGLLRLGYTF.

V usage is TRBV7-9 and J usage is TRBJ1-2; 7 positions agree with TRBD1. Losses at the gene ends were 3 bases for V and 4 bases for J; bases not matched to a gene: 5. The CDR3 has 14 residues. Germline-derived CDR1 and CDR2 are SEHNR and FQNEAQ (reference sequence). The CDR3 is CASSLPGQRYGYTF. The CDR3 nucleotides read TGTGCCAGCAGCTTGCCGGGACAGCGCTATGGCTACACCTTC.

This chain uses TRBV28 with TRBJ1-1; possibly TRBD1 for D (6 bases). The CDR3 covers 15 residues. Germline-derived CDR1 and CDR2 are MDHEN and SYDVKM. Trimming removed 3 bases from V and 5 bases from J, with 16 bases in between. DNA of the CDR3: TGTGCCAGCAGTTTGGTCTCTACAGGGCGGACTGAAGCTTTCTTT. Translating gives CASSLVSTGRTEAFF.

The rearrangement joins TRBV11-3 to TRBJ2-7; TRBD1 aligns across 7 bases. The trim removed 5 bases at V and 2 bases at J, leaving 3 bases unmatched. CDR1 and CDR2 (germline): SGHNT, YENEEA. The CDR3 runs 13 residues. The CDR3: CASSRQGTYEQYF. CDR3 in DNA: TGTGCCAGCAGCCGACAGGGCACCTACGAGCAGTACTTC.

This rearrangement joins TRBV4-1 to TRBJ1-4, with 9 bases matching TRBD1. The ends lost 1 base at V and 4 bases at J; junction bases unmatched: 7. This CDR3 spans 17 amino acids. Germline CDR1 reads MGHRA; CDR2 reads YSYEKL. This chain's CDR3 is CASSQGPLTGGNEKLFF. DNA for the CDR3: TGCGCCAGCAGCCAAGGCCCATTGACAGGGGGTAATGAAAAACTGTTTTTT.

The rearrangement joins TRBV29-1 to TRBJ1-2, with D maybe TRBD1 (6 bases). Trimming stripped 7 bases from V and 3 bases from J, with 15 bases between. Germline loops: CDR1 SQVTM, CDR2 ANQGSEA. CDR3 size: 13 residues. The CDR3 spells CSARQVNDYGYTF. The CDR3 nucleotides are TGCAGCGCAAGACAGGTGAATGACTATGGCTACACCTTC.

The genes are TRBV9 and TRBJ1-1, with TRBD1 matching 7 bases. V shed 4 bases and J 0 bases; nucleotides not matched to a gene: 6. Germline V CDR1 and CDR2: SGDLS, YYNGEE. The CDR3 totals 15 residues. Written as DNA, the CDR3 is TGTGCCAGCAGCCCGGAGGGACAGATGAACACTGAAGCTTTCTTT. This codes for CASSPEGQMNTEAFF.

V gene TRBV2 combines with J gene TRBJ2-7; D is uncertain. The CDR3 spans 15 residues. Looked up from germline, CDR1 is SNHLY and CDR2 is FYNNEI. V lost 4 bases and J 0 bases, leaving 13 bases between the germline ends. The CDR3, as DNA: TGTGCCAGCAGTGGGGCAGGATTTCTCTCCTACGAGCAGTACTTC. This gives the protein CASSGAGFLSYEQYF. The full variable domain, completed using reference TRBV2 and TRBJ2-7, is EPEVTQTPSHQVTQMGQEVILRCVPISNHLYFYWYRQILGQKVEFLVSFYNNEISEKSEIFDDQFSVERPDGSNFTLKIRSTKLEDSAMYFCASSGAGFLSYEQYFGPGTRLTVT.

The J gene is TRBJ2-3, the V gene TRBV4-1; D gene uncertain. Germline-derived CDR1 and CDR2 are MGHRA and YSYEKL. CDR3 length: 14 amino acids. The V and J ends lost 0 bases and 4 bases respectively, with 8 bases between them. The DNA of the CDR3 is TGCGCCAGCAGCCAAGACTGGCTCCCAGATACGCAGTATTTT. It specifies CASSQDWLPDTQYF.

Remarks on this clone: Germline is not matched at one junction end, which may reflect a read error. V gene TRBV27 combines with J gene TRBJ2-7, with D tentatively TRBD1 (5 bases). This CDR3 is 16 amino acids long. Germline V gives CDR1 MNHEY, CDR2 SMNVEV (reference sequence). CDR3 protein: CASSLSAGHSKYEQYF. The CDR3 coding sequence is TGTGCCAGTAGTTTATCGGCAGGGCATTCGAAATACGAGCAGTACTTC.

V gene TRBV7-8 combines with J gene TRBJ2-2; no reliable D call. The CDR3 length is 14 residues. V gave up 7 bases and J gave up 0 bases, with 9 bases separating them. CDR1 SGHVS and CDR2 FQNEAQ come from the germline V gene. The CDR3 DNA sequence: TGTGCCAGCACCCTTGACCCGAACACCGGGGAGCTGTTTTTT. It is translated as CASTLDPNTGELFF.

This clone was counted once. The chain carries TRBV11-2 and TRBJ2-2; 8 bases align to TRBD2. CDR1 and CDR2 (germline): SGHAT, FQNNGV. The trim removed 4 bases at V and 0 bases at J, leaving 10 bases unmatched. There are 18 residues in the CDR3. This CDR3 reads CASSSGRGALTNTGELFF. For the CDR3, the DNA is TGTGCCAGCAGCTCCGGGCGGGGGGCCCTAACGAACACCGGGGAGCTGTTTTTT.

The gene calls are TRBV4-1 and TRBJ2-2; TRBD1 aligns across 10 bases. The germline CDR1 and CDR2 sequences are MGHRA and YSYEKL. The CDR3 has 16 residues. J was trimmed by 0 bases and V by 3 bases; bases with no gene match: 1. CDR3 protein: CASSQGQGSNTGELFF. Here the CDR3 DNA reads TGCGCCAGCAGCCAGGGACAGGGGTCGAACACCGGGGAGCTGTTTTTT.

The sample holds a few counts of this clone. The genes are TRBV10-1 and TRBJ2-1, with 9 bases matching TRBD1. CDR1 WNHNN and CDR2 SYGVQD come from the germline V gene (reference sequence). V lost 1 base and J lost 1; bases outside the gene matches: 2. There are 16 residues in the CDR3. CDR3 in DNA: TGCGCCAGCAGTGAGTTTGGACAGGGGTCCTACAATGAGCAGTTCTTC. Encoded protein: CASSEFGQGSYNEQFF.

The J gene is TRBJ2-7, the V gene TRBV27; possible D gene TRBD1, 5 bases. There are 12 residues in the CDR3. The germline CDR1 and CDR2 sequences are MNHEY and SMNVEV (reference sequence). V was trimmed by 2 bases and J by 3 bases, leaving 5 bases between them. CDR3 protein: CASSLQGYEQYF. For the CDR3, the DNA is TGTGCCAGCAGTTTACAGGGCTACGAGCAGTACTTC.

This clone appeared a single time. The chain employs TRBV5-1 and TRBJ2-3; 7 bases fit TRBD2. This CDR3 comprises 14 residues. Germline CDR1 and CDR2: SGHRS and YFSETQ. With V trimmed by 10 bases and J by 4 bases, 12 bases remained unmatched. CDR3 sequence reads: CAGRRAGDPDTQYF. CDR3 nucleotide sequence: TGCGCCGGAAGGAGGGCGGGGGACCCAGATACGCAGTATTTT.

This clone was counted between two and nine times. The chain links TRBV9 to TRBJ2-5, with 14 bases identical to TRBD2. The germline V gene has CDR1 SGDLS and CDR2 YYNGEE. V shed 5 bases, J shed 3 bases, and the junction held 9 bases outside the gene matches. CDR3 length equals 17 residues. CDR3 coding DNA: TGTGCCAGCAGTGAAGGGCGACTAGCGGGGGGGAAAGAGACCCAGTACTTC. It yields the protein CASSEGRLAGGKETQYF. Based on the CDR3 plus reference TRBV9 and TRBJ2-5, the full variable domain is DSGVTQTPKHLITATGQRVTLRCSPRSGDLSVYWYQQSLDQGLQFLIQYYNGEERAKGNILERFSAQQFPDLHSELNLSSLELGDSALYFCASSEGRLAGGKETQYFGPGTRLLVL.